Presented here are 2 T cell receptor beta chains from one specimen sequenced in a study of shared T cell receptors in the human thymus. Method: immunoSEQ multiplex PCR; TCRdb's copy keeps in-frame clones and lacks some. The sample holds around 730,000 clones, 80% to 90% seen once. The same sample was also studied in work on human thymus T cells.

Sequencing was done on a sample of thymocytes. All receptors derive from a girl under three years old with a congenital heart defect.

This chain joins TRBV28 and TRBJ2-5; D might be TRBD1 (6 bases). V lost 5 bases, J lost 2 bases, and 12 bases lay in between. The CDR3 covers 14 residues. In germline, CDR1 is MDHEN, CDR2 SYDVKM. The CDR3 nucleotides are TGTGCCAGCAGTAAACCCGGACAGCAAGAGACCCAGTACTTC. Protein sequence: CASSKPGQQETQYF. Using reference TRBV28 and TRBJ2-5 for the parts outside the CDR3, the full variable domain is DVKVTQSSRYLVKRTGEKVFLECVQDMDHENMFWYRQDPGLGLRLIYFSYDVKMKEKGDIPEGYSVSREKKERFSLILESASTNQTSMYLCASSKPGQQETQYFGPGTRLLVL.

The chain couples TRBV6-6 to TRBJ1-2, with TRBD1 as a possible D gene (6 bases). Germline V gene data show CDR1 as MNHNY and CDR2 as SVGAGI (reference sequence). This CDR3 is built from 12 residues. Trimming took off 6 bases at V and 6 bases at J, with 11 bases between the two ends. Here the CDR3 reads CASRPGGHGYTF. DNA of the CDR3: TGTGCCAGCAGGCCCGGGGGGCATGGCTACACCTTC.